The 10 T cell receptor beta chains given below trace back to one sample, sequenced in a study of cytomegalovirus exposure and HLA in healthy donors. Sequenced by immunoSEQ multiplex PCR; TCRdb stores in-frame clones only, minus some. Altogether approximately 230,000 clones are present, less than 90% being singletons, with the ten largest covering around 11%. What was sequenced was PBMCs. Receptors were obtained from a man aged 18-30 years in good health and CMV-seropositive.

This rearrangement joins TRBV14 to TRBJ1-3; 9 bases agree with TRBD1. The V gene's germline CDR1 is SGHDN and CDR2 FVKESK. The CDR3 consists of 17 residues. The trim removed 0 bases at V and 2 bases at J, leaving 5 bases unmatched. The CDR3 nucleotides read TGTGCCAGCAGCCAAGAGGGACAGGGTTGGGCTGGAAACACCATATATTTT. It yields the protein CASSQEGQGWAGNTIYF.

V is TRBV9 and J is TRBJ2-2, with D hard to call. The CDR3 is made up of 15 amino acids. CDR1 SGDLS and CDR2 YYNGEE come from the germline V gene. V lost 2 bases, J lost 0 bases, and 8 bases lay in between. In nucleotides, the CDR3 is TGTGCCAGCAGCGTGCCACAAGCGAACACCGGGGAGCTGTTTTTT. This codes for CASSVPQANTGELFF.

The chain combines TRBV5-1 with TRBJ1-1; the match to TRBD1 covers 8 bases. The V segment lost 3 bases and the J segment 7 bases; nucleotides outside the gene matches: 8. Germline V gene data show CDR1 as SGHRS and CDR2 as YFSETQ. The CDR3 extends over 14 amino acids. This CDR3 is CASSSQGDVGEAFF. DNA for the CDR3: TGCGCCAGCAGCTCACAGGGGGACGTGGGTGAAGCTTTCTTT.

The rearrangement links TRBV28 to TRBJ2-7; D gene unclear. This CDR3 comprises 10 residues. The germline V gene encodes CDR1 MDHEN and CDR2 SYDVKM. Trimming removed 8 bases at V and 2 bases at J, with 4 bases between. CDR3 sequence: CASGTYEQYF. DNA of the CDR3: TGTGCCAGCGGGACCTACGAGCAGTACTTC.

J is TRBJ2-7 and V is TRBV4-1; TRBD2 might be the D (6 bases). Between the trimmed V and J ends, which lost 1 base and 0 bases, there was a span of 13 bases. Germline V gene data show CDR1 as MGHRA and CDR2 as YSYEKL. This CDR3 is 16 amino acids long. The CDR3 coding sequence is TGCGCCAGCAGCCAAGGAGAGCGGGCCCCCTCCTACGAGCAGTACTTC. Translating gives CASSQGERAPSYEQYF.

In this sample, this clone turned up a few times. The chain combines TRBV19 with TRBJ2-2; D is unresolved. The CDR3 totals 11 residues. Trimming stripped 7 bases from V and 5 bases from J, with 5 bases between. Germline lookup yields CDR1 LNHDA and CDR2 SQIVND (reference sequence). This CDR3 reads CASTLTGELFF. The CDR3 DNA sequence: TGTGCCAGTACCCTAACCGGGGAGCTGTTTTTT. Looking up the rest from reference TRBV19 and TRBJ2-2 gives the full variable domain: DGGITQSPKYLFRKEGQNVTLSCEQNLNHDAMYWYRQDPGQGLRLIYYSQIVNDFQKGDIAEGYSVSREKKESFPLTVTSAQKNPTAFYLCASTLTGELFFGEGSRLTVL.

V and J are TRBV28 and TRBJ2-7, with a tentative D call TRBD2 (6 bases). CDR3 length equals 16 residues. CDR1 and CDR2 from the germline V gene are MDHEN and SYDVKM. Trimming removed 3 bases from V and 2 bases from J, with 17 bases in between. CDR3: CASSLLPGLTAYEQYF. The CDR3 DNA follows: TGTGCCAGCAGTTTGCTCCCGGGACTTACAGCCTACGAGCAGTACTTC.

CDR3 nucleotides: TGTGCCAGCAGGCCAGGCCTGAACTATGGCTACACCTTC. Encoded protein: CASRPGLNYGYTF. J is TRBJ1-2 and V is TRBV28; D gene ambiguous. Trimming took off 6 bases at V and 2 bases at J, with 10 bases between the two ends. This CDR3 is built from 13 residues. Germline-derived CDR1 and CDR2 are MDHEN and SYDVKM.

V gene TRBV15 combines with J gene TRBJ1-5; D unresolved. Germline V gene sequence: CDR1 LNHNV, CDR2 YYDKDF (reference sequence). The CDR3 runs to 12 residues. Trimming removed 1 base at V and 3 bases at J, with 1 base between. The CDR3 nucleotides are TGTGCCACCAGCAGAGCCAATCAGCCCCAGCATTTT. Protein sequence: CATSRANQPQHF.

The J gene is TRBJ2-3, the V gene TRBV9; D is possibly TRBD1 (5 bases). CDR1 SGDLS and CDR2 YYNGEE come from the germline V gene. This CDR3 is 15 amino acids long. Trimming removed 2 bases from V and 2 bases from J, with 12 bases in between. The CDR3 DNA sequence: TGTGCCAGCAGCGTCCAGGGATACGACACAGATACGCAGTATTTT. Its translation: CASSVQGYDTDTQYF.